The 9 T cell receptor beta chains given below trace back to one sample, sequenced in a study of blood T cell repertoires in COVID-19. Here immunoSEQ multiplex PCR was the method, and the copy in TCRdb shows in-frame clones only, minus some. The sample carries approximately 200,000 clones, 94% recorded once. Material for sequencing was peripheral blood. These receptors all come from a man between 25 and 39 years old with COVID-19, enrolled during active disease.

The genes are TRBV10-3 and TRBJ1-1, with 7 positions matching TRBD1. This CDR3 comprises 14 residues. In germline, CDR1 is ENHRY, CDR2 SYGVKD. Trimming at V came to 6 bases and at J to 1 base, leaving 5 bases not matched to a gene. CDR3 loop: CAISEGQRNTEAFF. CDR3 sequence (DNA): TGTGCCATCAGCGAGGGACAGAGGAACACTGAAGCTTTCTTT.

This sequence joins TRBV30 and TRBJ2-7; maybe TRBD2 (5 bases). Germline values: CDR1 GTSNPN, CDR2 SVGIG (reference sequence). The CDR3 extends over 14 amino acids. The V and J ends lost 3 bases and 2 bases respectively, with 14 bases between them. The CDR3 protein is CAWSGGVRAYEQYF. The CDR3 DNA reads TGTGCCTGGAGCGGTGGGGTGCGGGCCTACGAGCAGTACTTC.

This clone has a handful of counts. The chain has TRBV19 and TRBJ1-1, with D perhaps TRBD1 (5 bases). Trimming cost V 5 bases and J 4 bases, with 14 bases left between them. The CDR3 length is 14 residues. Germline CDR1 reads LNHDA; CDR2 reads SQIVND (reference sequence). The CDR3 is CASSSRGVGTEAFF. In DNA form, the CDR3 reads TGTGCCAGTAGTTCGCGGGGCGTGGGCACTGAAGCTTTCTTT.

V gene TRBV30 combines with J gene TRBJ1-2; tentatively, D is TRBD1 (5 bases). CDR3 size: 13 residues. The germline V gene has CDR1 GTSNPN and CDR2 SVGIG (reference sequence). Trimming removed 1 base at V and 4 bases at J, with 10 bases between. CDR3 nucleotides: TGTGCCTGGAGTGCGACAGTTCTCTATGGCTACACCTTC. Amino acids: CAWSATVLYGYTF.

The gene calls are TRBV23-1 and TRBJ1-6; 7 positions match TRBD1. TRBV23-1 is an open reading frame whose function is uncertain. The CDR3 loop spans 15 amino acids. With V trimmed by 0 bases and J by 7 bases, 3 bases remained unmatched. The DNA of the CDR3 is TGCGCCAGCAGTCAATCCTCAGGGGGAAATTCACCCCTCCACTTT. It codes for CASSQSSGGNSPLHF.

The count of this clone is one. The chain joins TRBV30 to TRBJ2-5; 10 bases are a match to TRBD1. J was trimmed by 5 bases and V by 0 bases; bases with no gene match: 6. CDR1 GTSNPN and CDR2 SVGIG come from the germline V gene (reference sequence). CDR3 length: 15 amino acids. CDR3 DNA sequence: TGTGCCTGGAGTGTACAGGGACAGGGGAGGGAGACCCAGTACTTC. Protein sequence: CAWSVQGQGRETQYF.

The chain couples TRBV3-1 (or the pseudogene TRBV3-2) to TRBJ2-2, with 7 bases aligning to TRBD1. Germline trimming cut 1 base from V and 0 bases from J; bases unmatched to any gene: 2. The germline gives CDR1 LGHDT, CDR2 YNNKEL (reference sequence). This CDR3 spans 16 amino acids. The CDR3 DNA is TGTGCCAGCAGCCAAGTGCAGGGGGCGAACACCGGGGAGCTGTTTTTT. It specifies CASSQVQGANTGELFF.

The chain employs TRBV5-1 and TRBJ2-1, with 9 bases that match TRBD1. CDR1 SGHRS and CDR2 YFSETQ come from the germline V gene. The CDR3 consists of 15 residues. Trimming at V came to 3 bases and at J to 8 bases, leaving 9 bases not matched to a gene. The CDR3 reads CASSSAGQGHDEQFF. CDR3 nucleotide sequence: TGCGCCAGCAGCTCGGCGGGACAGGGTCACGATGAGCAGTTCTTC. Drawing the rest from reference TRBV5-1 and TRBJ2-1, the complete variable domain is KAGVTQTPRYLIKTRGQQVTLSCSPISGHRSVSWYQQTPGQGLQFLFEYFSETQRNKGNFPGRFSGRQFSNSRSEMNVSTLELGDSALYLCASSSAGQGHDEQFFGPGTRLTVL.

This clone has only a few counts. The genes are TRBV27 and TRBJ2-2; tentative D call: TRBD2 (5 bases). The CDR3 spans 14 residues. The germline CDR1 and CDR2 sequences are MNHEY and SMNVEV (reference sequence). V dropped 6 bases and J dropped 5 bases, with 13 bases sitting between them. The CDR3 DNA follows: TGTGCCAGCAGGCTTTCTTCGGGGACCGGGGAGCTGTTTTTT. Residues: CASRLSSGTGELFF.